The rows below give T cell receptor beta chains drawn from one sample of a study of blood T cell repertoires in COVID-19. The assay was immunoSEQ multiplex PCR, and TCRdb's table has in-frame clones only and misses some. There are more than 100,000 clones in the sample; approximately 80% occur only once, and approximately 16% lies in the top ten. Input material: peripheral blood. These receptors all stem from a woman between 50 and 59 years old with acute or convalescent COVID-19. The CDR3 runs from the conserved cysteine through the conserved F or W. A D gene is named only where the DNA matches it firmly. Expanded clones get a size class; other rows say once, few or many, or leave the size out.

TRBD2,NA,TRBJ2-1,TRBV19,CASSARLAGGLMDEQFF,TGTGCCAGTAGTGCTCGACTAGCGGGGGGCCTCATGGATGAGCAGTTCTTC
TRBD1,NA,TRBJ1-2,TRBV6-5,CASSWTGGGYGYTF,TGTGCCAGCAGCTGGACAGGGGGCGGCTATGGCTACACCTTC
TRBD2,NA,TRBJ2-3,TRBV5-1,CASSLGTSGGRGTDTQYF,TGCGCCAGCAGCCTCGGGACTAGCGGGGGGCGGGGCACAGATACGCAGTATTTT
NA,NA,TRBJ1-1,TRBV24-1,CATSAQGNTEAFF,TGTGCCACCAGTGCGCAGGGGAACACTGAAGCTTTCTTT
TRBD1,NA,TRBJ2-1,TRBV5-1,CASSGDRFGGNEQFF,TGCGCCAGCAGCGGGGACAGGTTCGGGGGCAATGAGCAGTTCTTC
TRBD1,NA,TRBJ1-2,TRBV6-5,CASRRDSAAYGYTF,TGTGCCAGCAGGCGGGACAGTGCCGCCTATGGCTACACCTTC
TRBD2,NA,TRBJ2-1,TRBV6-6,CASTGGGRNEQFF,TGTGCCAGCACGGGGGGGGGCCGCAATGAGCAGTTCTTC
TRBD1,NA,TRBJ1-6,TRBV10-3,CAMKRGQGLDSPLHF,TGTGCCATGAAACGGGGACAGGGGTTGGATTCACCCCTCCACTTT
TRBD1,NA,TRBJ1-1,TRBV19,CASRTGGRGPPSPEAFF,TGTGCCAGTAGGACAGGAGGCAGGGGGCCCCCTAGTCCTGAAGCTTTCTTT
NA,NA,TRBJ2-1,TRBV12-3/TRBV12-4,CASSLTLNEQFF,TGTGCCAGCAGTTTAACTTTAAATGAGCAGTTCTTC
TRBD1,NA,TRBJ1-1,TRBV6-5,CASSYSDRFEAFF,TGTGCCAGCAGTTACTCGGACAGGTTTGAAGCTTTCTTT
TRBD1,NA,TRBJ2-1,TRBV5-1,CASSLDYRDRTYNEQFF,TGCGCCAGCAGCTTGGATTACCGGGACAGAACCTACAATGAGCAGTTCTTC
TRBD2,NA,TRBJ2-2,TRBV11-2,CASSPLRQRGNTGELFF,TGTGCCAGCAGCCCCCTGAGACAGCGGGGCAACACCGGGGAGCTGTTTTTT
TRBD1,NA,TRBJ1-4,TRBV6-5,CASGTDRNEKLFF,TGTGCCAGCGGGACAGATAGAAATGAAAAACTGTTTTTT
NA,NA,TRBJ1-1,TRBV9,CASSNTGQLGTEAFF,TGTGCCAGCAGCAACACCGGACAGTTGGGCACTGAAGCTTTCTTT
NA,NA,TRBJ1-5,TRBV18,CASSPGGGRQPQHF,TGTGCCAGCTCACCGGGGGGGGGTCGTCAGCCCCAGCATTTT
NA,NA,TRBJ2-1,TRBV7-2,CASSLGDSTYNEQFF,TGTGCCAGCAGCTTAGGGGACTCAACTTACAATGAGCAGTTCTTC
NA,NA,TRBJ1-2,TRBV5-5,CASSLGQNGATGYTF,TGTGCCAGCAGCCTTGGACAGAACGGGGCCACAGGCTACACCTTC
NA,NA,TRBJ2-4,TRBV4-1,CASSQVGLAKNIQYF,TGCGCCAGCAGCCAAGTGGGGCTAGCCAAAAACATTCAGTACTTC
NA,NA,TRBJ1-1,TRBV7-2,CASSLVGAGLPTEAFF,TGTGCCAGCAGCTTAGTAGGGGCGGGACTCCCCACTGAAGCTTTCTTT
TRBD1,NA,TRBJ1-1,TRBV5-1,CASSLEGGHTEAFF,TGCGCCAGCAGCTTGGAAGGGGGCCACACTGAAGCTTTCTTT
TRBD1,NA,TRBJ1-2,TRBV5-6,CASSPRDRNYGYTF,TGTGCCAGCAGCCCCCGGGACAGGAACTATGGCTACACCTTC
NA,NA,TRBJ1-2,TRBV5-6,CASSLQGYIVYGYTF,TGTGCCAGCAGCTTACAGGGATATATAGTGTATGGCTACACCTTC
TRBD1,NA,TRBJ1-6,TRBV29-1,CSVRDREYSPLHF,TGCAGCGTTCGGGACAGGGAATATTCACCCCTCCACTTT
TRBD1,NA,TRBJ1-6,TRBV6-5,CASGQGNYNSPLHF,TGTGCCAGTGGACAGGGGAACTATAATTCACCCCTCCACTTT
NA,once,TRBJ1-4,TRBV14,CASSPLGNEKLFF,TGTGCCAGCAGCCCACTAGGAAATGAAAAACTGTTTTTT
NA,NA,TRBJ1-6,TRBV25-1,CASSETRVSNSPLHF,TGTGCCAGCAGTGAGACGAGGGTCTCTAATTCACCCCTCCACTTT
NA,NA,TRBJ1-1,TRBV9,CASSGQAMNTEAFF,TGTGCCAGCAGCGGACAGGCAATGAACACTGAAGCTTTCTTT
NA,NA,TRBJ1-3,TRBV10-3,CAISPLDSLAGNTIYF,TGTGCCATCAGTCCTCTGGACAGCCTGGCTGGAAACACCATATATTTT
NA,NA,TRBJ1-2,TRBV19,CASSIDLRSYGYTF,TGTGCCAGTAGTATAGATCTCAGATCCTATGGCTACACCTTC
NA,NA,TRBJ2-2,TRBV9,CASSADSLTTTRELFF,TGTGCCAGCAGCGCCGACAGCCTAACAACAACTAGGGAGCTGTTTTTT
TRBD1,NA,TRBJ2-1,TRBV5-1,CASSPGTGHYNEQFF,TGCGCCAGCAGCCCAGGGACAGGACACTACAATGAGCAGTTCTTC
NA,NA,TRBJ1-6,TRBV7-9,CASSLPLNSPLHF,TGTGCCAGCAGCTTGCCACTTAATTCACCCCTCCACTTT
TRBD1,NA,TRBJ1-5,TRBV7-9,CASSLRLRQGGNQPQHF,TGTGCCAGCAGCTTAAGACTGAGACAGGGAGGCAATCAGCCCCAGCATTTT
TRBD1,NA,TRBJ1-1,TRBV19,CASSLGQLNTEAFF,TGTGCCAGTAGTCTGGGACAGCTGAACACTGAAGCTTTCTTT
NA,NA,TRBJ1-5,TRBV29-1,CSVGDTLNQPQHF,TGCAGCGTTGGGGACACCTTAAATCAGCCCCAGCATTTT
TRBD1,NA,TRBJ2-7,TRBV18,CASSPNQGTATYEQYF,TGTGCCAGCTCGCCAAACCAAGGGACAGCGACCTACGAGCAGTACTTC